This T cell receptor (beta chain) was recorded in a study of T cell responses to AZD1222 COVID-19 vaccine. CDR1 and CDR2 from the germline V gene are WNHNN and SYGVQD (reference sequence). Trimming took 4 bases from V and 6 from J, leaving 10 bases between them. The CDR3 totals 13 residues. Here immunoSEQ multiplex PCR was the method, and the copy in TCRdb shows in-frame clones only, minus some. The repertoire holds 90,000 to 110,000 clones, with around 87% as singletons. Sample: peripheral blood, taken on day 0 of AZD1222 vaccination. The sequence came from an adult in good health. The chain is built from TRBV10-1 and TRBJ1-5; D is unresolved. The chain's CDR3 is CASSGEAFQPQHF. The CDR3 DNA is TGCGCCAGCAGTGGCGAAGCGTTTCAGCCCCAGCATTTT.